The rows below give T cell receptor beta chains drawn from one sample of a study of T-cell reconstitution after alpha-beta-depleted transplantation in children. TCRdb re-called the PCR reads through MiXCR, storing one row per CDR3 protein. The repertoire consists of about 200,000 distinct CDR3 sequences, with about 15% occurring once and the leading ten covering 13%. Source: PBMCs from the stem cell graft donor, taken from the stem cell graft. The receptors shown here come from a human donor who donated a stem cell graft to a child with acute lymphoblastic leukemia. CDR3s leave out the opening cysteine and the closing phenylalanine or tryptophan. For some rows the clone size is stated as once, few or many, or as a class when expanded; others skip it.

abundance,v_gene,CDR3aa
-,TRBV9,ASSVEAYPSYNEQF
many,TRBV10-3,AISNTDRSETQY
many,TRBV5-5,ASSLELAGGRETQY
many,TRBV7-9,ASSTPVHTDTQY
many,TRBV12-3/TRBV12-4,ASSFWGDLDTEAF
many,TRBV5-1,ASSSYRGQRDYGYT
many,TRBV12-3/TRBV12-4,ASTQATSGSADEQF
-,TRBV28,ASSLLTSGTDTQY
many,TRBV20-1,SVAGGSTGELF
many,TRBV5-1,ASSLTGTSVWNTEAF
-,TRBV6-5,ASSYKTRGVKDGYT
once,TRBV20-1,SARDGGTGYQETQY
once,TRBV30,AWRRGGFAEAF
many,TRBV24-1,ATSAGFEQF
many,TRBV5-1,ASSSRGSSGRRDTQY
-,TRBV6-1,ASRSTGRTDTQY
many,TRBV29-1,SVGIHRENEQF
few,TRBV5-1,ASSTGQANTGELF
many,TRBV20-1,SASPGTANTEAF
many,TRBV11-2,ASSLTMETQY
many,TRBV5-1,ASSLRDPNEKLF
many,TRBV12-3/TRBV12-4,ASSPWSLRRSYEQY
-,TRBV19,ASSPTGTEKAF
many,TRBV12-3/TRBV12-4,ASSLTRINTEAF
many,TRBV10-2,ASRRTDYPNTGELF
many,TRBV11-3,ASSFRAGAQVADTQY
many,TRBV5-5,ASSSAVAYNEQF
many,TRBV12-3/TRBV12-4,ASSLVGSDTQY
many,TRBV6-1,ASGQGVIFEQY
many,TRBV5-1,ASRAPSGQETQY
many,TRBV19,ASSILHDVQETQY
many,TRBV9,ASSDLAGGPKTEQY
-,TRBV20-1,SARDMKRGRARETQY
many,TRBV7-2,ASSRGLAVYEQY
many,TRBV5-1,ASSTTGNTEAF
many,TRBV24-1,ATSDFSPSGRETQY
few,TRBV19,ASSLSPLANTGELF
many,TRBV6-4,ASSDSGASGRYNEQF
-,TRBV24-1,ATSDLGTSIGPGELF
many,TRBV12-3/TRBV12-4,ASSFRTSGSSYEQY
-,TRBV12-3/TRBV12-4,ASSFFSYSGRSYNEQF
many,TRBV12-3/TRBV12-4,ASRPGDSNTEAF